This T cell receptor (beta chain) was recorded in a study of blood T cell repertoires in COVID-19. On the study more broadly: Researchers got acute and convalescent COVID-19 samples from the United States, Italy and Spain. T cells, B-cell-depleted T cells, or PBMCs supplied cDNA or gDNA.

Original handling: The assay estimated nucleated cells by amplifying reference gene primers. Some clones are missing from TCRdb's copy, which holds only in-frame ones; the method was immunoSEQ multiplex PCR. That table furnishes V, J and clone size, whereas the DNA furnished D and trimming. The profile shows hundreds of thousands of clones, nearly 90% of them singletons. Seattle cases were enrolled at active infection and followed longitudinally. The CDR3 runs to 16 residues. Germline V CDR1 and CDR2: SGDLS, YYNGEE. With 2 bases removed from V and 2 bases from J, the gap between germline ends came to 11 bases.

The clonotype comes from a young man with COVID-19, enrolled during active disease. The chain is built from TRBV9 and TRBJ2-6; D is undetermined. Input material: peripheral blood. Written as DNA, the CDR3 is TGTGCCAGCAGCGTTGTACATATGGCTGGGGCCAACGTCCTGACTTTC. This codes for CASSVVHMAGANVLTF.